The sample holds a few counts of the clone carrying this T cell receptor beta chain. This record belongs to a study of blood T cells in healthy people across ages. PBMCs numbering at least 6 million were isolated per sample. V was shortened by 4 bases and J by 5 bases, with 17 bases between the two germline ends. The V gene's germline CDR1 is SNHLY and CDR2 FYNNEI. The CDR3 is 15 amino acids. Alongside a J-beta primer mix, a sample-barcoded 5' primer served in a second PCR lasting roughly 7 to 11 cycles. TCRdb re-called the 5' RACE reads with MiXCR, one entry per CDR3 protein. The data contain around 690,000 distinct CDR3 sequences, about 54% of them singletons.

The chain recombines TRBV2 with TRBJ1-2, with D possibly being TRBD1 (6 bases). Sequenced input: blood. The TCR comes from a man between 60 and 75 years old in good health. The CDR3 reads CASSGRDTALYGYTF. The CDR3 DNA reads TGTGCCAGCAGTGGTCGGGACACCGCCCTATATGGCTACACCTTC.